Given below is one T cell receptor beta chain in context. The antigen remains unidentified. This record belongs to a study of cytomegalovirus exposure and HLA in healthy donors. Findings of the study overall: Altogether, about 160 TCR beta chains were recorded as cytomegalovirus-associated. It was reported that the classifier diagnosed cytomegalovirus status with high specificity and sensitivity in both the original and validation cohorts. Many donors shared some public TCRs, even though most TCR sequences were rare.

The assay was immunoSEQ multiplex PCR, and TCRdb's table has in-frame clones only and misses some. Of a few hundred thousand clones listed, around 90% were seen once; the top ten hold 0.9% to 1%. Germline lookup yields CDR1 MGHRA and CDR2 YSYEKL. The length of the CDR3 is 15 residues. Trimming removed 5 bases from V and 7 bases from J; junction bases left unmatched: 8. The sample was PBMCs. The receptor was derived from a man aged 30 to 45 in good health and CMV-seronegative. The chain uses TRBV4-1 and TRBJ1-4; 9 positions match TRBD1. In nucleotides, the CDR3 is TGCGCCAGCAGCGTCACCGGGACAGGGCGTGAAAAACTGTTTTTT. It specifies CASSVTGTGREKLFF.